This TCR beta chain originates from a study of T cells in Graves' hyperthyroidism and ophthalmopathy. Regarding the study as a whole: Ophthalmopathy was model-predicted a median about 6.9 months pre-onset.

The sample holds many counts of this clonotype. As yet, its antigen is unknown. The CDR3 consists of 11 residues. V lost 2 bases and J 13 bases, leaving 12 bases between the germline ends. Germline V gene data show CDR1 as DFQATT and CDR2 as SNEGSKA (reference sequence). It was RNA transcripts that yielded the amplified TCR beta CDR3 regions. A first-round RT-PCR of the TCR CDR3 used the HTBI primer set. TCRdb re-analysed the multiplex PCR reads in MiXCR, keeping a single row per CDR3 protein. The table records fewer than 250,000 distinct CDR3 sequences, around 15% of them present only once. The specimen sequenced was blood. The sequence derives from a woman aged 18-29 years with Graves' ophthalmopathy. The chain links TRBV20-1 to TRBJ2-1; D may be TRBD1 (6 bases). The CDR3 reads CSARHRGTQFF. The CDR3, as DNA: TGCAGTGCTAGACATAGGGGGACACAGTTCTTC.